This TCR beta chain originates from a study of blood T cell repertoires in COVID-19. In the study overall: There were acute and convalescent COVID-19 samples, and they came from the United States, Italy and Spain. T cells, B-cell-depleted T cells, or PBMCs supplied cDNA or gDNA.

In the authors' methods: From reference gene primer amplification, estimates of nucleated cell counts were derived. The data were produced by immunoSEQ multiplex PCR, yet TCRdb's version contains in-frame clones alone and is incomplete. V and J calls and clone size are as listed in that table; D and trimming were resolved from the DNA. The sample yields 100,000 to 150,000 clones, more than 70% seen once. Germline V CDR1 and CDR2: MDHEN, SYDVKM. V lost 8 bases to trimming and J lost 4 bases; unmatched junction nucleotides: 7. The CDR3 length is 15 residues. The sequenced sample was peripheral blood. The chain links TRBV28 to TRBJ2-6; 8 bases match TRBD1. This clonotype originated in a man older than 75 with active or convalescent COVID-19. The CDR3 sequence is CASGEQGGGANVLTF. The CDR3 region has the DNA TGTGCCAGCGGCGAACAGGGGGGAGGGGCCAACGTCCTGACTTTC. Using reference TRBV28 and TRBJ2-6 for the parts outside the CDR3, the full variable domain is DVKVTQSSRYLVKRTGEKVFLECVQDMDHENMFWYRQDPGLGLRLIYFSYDVKMKEKGDIPEGYSVSREKKERFSLILESASTNQTSMYLCASGEQGGGANVLTFGAGSRLTVL.